One sample yielded the 7 T cell receptor beta chains listed below, sequenced in a study of T-cell reconstitution after alpha-beta-depleted transplantation in children. TCRbeta library construction was performed incorporating unique molecular identifiers. Using its own MiXCR run on the PCR reads, TCRdb lists one record per CDR3 protein. This table holds about 540,000 distinct CDR3 sequences, 18% found once. The sample consisted of PBMCs from the stem cell graft donor, taken from the stem cell graft. These receptors all come from a human donor who donated a stem cell graft to a child with acute lymphoblastic leukemia.

The genes are TRBV29-1 and TRBJ1-2; maybe TRBD1 (5 bases). V dropped 0 bases and J dropped 6 bases, with 11 bases sitting between them. Germline V gives CDR1 SQVTM, CDR2 ANQGSEA. CDR3 length equals 13 residues. CDR3 DNA sequence: TGCAGCGTTGAAGATCCAGGGTACGATGGCTACACCTTC. Amino acid sequence: CSVEDPGYDGYTF.

V and J are TRBV27 and TRBJ2-2, with 12 bases lining up with TRBD2. CDR1 MNHEY and CDR2 SMNVEV come from the germline V gene (reference sequence). The CDR3 consists of 16 residues. Trimming removed 3 bases from V and 8 bases from J; junction bases left unmatched: 7. CDR3 nucleotides: TGTGCCAGCAGTTTTCGGCTAGCGGGAGGGCCGGGGGAGCTGTTTTTT. It yields the protein CASSFRLAGGPGELFF.

This clonotype has more than one count but fewer than ten. The chain is built from TRBV20-1 and TRBJ2-7; possible D gene TRBD2, 6 bases. This CDR3 spans 16 amino acids. In germline, CDR1 is DFQATT, CDR2 SNEGSKA (reference sequence). The V gene lost 0 bases and the J gene lost 5 bases, with 20 bases spanning the gap. CDR3 region: CSARDLGGGPPDEQYF. The CDR3 nucleotides read TGCAGTGCTAGAGATCTCGGGGGAGGACCTCCGGACGAGCAGTACTTC.

This clonotype has only a few counts. V usage is TRBV3-1 and J usage is TRBJ1-1, with D possibly matching TRBD1 (5 bases). The germline CDR1 and CDR2 sequences are LGHDT and YNNKEL (reference sequence). Trimming left V 0 bases short and J 0 bases short, with 14 bases between. The CDR3 covers 17 residues. CDR3 in DNA: TGTGCCAGCAGCCAAGATGCTCGACGGGGCTTGAACACTGAAGCTTTCTTT. Amino acids: CASSQDARRGLNTEAFF. The complete variable domain, with remaining parts taken from reference TRBV3-1 and TRBJ1-1, reads DTAVSQTPKYLVTQMGNDKSIKCEQNLGHDTMYWYKQDSKKFLKIMFSYNNKELIINETVPNRFSPKSPDKAHLNLHINSLELGDSAVYFCASSQDARRGLNTEAFFGQGTRLTVV.

This clonotype was detected only a few times. The V call is TRBV20-1, the J call TRBJ2-7; no reliable D call. V was shortened by 1 base and J by 0 bases, with 10 bases between the two germline ends. CDR1 is DFQATT, CDR2 SNEGSKA, per germline (reference sequence). CDR3 length equals 14 residues. The CDR3 DNA follows: TGCAGTGCTAGAGGGGCTCGCGGCTCCTACGAGCAGTACTTC. Translated, it gives CSARGARGSYEQYF.

This clonotype was seen repeatedly, ten times or more. The rearrangement uses TRBV5-1 and TRBJ2-1; 15 nucleotides match TRBD2. With 4 bases clipped from V and 7 bases from J, the junction kept 3 bases outside the gene matches. The V gene's germline CDR1 is SGHRS and CDR2 YFSETQ. The CDR3 covers 15 residues. The CDR3 DNA reads TGCGCCAGCAGCCCGGGGACTAGCGGGAGGAATGAGCAGTTCTTC. Translation: CASSPGTSGRNEQFF.

This clonotype was seen only a few times. The chain couples TRBV9 to TRBJ2-7; possible D gene TRBD2, 6 bases. V was pared by 3 bases and J by 0 bases, with 10 bases between. From germline, CDR1 is SGDLS and CDR2 YYNGEE. The CDR3 totals 14 residues. CDR3 amino acids: CASSGGLASYEQYF. DNA of the CDR3: TGTGCCAGCAGCGGGGGACTGGCCTCCTACGAGCAGTACTTC.